Below are 31 T cell receptor beta chains sequenced from a single sample in a study of T cell repertoires in cytomegalovirus infection. TCRdb passed the reads through MiXCR, listing each CDR3 protein once. The repertoire holds about 530,000 distinct CDR3 sequences, about 25% seen once, with 13% in the top ten. Sequenced material: PBMCs. The receptors shown here come from a human donor in good health (CMV status not recorded). Some clones in this sample may be carry-over from other donors' samples.

J is TRBJ2-1 and V is TRBV7-3; 8 bases agree with TRBD2. This CDR3 has 14 amino acids. Germline CDR1 reads SGHTA; CDR2 reads FQGTGA. The J segment lost 10 bases and the V segment lost 5 bases, leaving 10 bases of the junction unmatched. Here the CDR3 reads CASSPLGRVREQFF. The CDR3 DNA sequence: TGTGCCAGCAGCCCTCTCGGGAGGGTCCGGGAGCAGTTCTTC. The whole variable domain, remainder taken from reference TRBV7-3 and TRBJ2-1, is GAGVSQTPSNKVTEKGKYVELRCDPISGHTALYWYRQSLGQGPEFLIYFQGTGAADDSGLPNDRFFAVRPEGSVSTLKIQRTERGDSAVYLCASSPLGRVREQFFGPGTRLTVL.

This clonotype was seen at least ten times. The V and J genes are TRBV7-2 and TRBJ2-2; D remains unclear. Trimming cost V 4 bases and J 0 bases, with 12 bases left between them. The CDR3 spans 16 residues. Germline V lookup: CDR1 SGHTA, CDR2 FQGNSA. The CDR3 here is CASSSMDPANTGELFF. The CDR3 region has the DNA TGTGCCAGCAGCTCAATGGACCCCGCGAACACCGGGGAGCTGTTTTTT.

Comments on this clonotype: Its ends do not fully match the called genes, so a read error is possible. This chain uses TRBV20-1 with TRBJ2-2; the match to TRBD2 covers 7 bases. The CDR3 spans 18 residues. Germline values: CDR1 DFQATT, CDR2 SNEGSKA (reference sequence). CDR3 nucleotide sequence: TGCAGTGCTAGAGAGGGGGTTGTGGGAGGGCCCGACACCGAGGAGCTGTTTTTT. Amino acid sequence: CSAREGVVGGPDTEELFF.

This clonotype has more than one count but fewer than ten. The chain employs TRBV7-8 and TRBJ2-1, with 9 nucleotides matching TRBD2. This CDR3 spans 16 amino acids. V was clipped by 0 bases and J by 4 bases; unmatched bases: 4. Germline V gene data show CDR1 as SGHVS and CDR2 as FQNEAQ. CDR3 coding DNA: TGTGCCAGCAGCTTAGCTGGCGGGAGGGTTTACAATGAGCAGTTCTTC. Its translation: CASSLAGGRVYNEQFF.

The chain recombines TRBV28 with TRBJ1-5; the D is unclear. Germline assignment: CDR1 MDHEN and CDR2 SYDVKM. V was clipped by 3 bases and J by 2 bases, with 8 bases between them. This CDR3 region has 14 residues. CDR3 protein: CASSFSRGNQPQHF. The CDR3 DNA is TGTGCCAGCAGTTTCAGTCGTGGCAATCAGCCCCAGCATTTT.

This clonotype has more than one count but fewer than ten. The rearrangement joins TRBV10-3 to TRBJ2-1; D is perhaps TRBD2 (5 bases). With 5 bases removed from V and 3 bases from J, the gap between germline ends came to 14 bases. The germline V gene has CDR1 ENHRY and CDR2 SYGVKD. The CDR3 spans 15 residues. The CDR3 reads CAISLSGNNYNEQFF. The CDR3 DNA reads as TGTGCCATCAGTTTGAGCGGTAATAACTACAATGAGCAGTTCTTC.

The chain recombines TRBV3-1 with TRBJ1-1, with D unclear. The CDR3 contains 15 residues. Germline-derived CDR1 and CDR2 are LGHDT and YNNKEL (reference sequence). Trimming cost V 3 bases and J 4 bases, with 15 bases left between them. In nucleotides, the CDR3 is TGTGCCAGCAGCCAGAACAGCGGTTTGGGCACTGAAGCTTTCTTT. Protein: CASSQNSGLGTEAFF. The variable domain in full, completed from reference TRBV3-1 and TRBJ1-1, reads DTAVSQTPKYLVTQMGNDKSIKCEQNLGHDTMYWYKQDSKKFLKIMFSYNNKELIINETVPNRFSPKSPDKAHLNLHINSLELGDSAVYFCASSQNSGLGTEAFFGQGTRLTVV.

This clonotype came up a few times. The chain uses TRBV2 and TRBJ2-1, with D maybe TRBD1 (5 bases). Germline V lookup: CDR1 SNHLY, CDR2 FYNNEI. Trimming took 6 bases from V and 6 from J, leaving 9 bases between them. The CDR3 runs to 12 residues. The CDR3 region is CASSAGSNEQFF. CDR3 nucleotide sequence: TGTGCCAGCAGCGCAGGGTCCAATGAGCAGTTCTTC.

This clonotype has a handful of counts. The chain is built from TRBV19 and TRBJ2-1; 7 bases line up with TRBD2. Losses at the gene ends were 3 bases for V and 8 bases for J; bases not matched to a gene: 10. The CDR3 has 15 amino acids. Germline lookup yields CDR1 LNHDA and CDR2 SQIVND (reference sequence). The chain's CDR3 is CASSIQAGLRDEQFF. Here the CDR3 DNA reads TGTGCCAGTAGTATTCAGGCGGGACTACGGGATGAGCAGTTCTTC.

This clonotype was picked up a small number of times. The rearrangement joins TRBV30 to TRBJ2-1; 9 bases are shared with TRBD2. The CDR3 covers 15 residues. Germline V lookup: CDR1 GTSNPN, CDR2 SVGIG (reference sequence). V lost 2 bases and J lost 7; bases outside the gene matches: 9. The CDR3 here is CAWSRTGLAGNEQFF. CDR3 bases: TGTGCCTGGAGTCGCACGGGGCTAGCGGGGAATGAGCAGTTCTTC.

This clonotype has just a few counts. V usage is TRBV2 and J usage is TRBJ2-7; no firm D call. V was pared by 10 bases and J by 2 bases, with 15 bases between. The length of the CDR3 is 13 residues. Germline CDR1 SNHLY, CDR2 FYNNEI. CDR3 in DNA: TGTGCCACCTCCCCCCCGGGCCCCTACGAGCAGTACTTC. Translating it yields CATSPPGPYEQYF.

The chain carries TRBV29-1 and TRBJ2-5; 9 positions agree with TRBD2. V lost 8 bases and J lost 4; bases outside the gene matches: 8. The V gene's germline CDR1 is SQVTM and CDR2 ANQGSEA. There are 13 residues in the CDR3. CDR3 DNA sequence: TGCAGCACTGAGGTAGCGGGAGTAGAGACCCAGTACTTC. It encodes CSTEVAGVETQYF.

This clonotype was seen only a few times. V gene TRBV9 combines with J gene TRBJ2-1; 8 bases line up with TRBD2. Germline CDR1 is SGDLS and CDR2 is YYNGEE. The V and J ends lost 3 bases and 8 bases, in that order; junction bases with no gene match: 7. The CDR3 spans 14 residues. Here the CDR3 reads CASSARLASDEQFF. CDR3 nucleotides: TGTGCCAGCAGCGCCCGACTAGCGTCCGATGAGCAGTTCTTC.

This clonotype was recorded at least ten times. This chain links TRBV7-2 with TRBJ2-1; D not certain. CDR3 size: 14 residues. V was cut by 0 bases and J by 6 bases, with 9 bases left in between. CDR1 is SGHTA, CDR2 FQGNSA, per germline. Written as DNA, the CDR3 is TGTGCCAGCAGCTTAGCGGAAGGCCCCAATGAGCAGTTCTTC. This gives the protein CASSLAEGPNEQFF.

This clonotype was seen a handful of times. The V gene is TRBV11-2, the J gene TRBJ1-2; 7 bases map to TRBD1. The CDR3 is made up of 14 amino acids. Germline CDR1 is SGHAT and CDR2 is FQNNGV. V lost 2 bases and J lost 2; bases outside the gene matches: 2. The CDR3 coding sequence is TGTGCCAGCAGCTTATCGACAGGGAACTATGGCTACACCTTC. Its protein product is CASSLSTGNYGYTF.

This rearrangement joins TRBV7-3 to TRBJ2-2, with TRBD1 identical over 8 bases. Trimming cost V 0 bases and J 1 base; bases outside gene matches: 22. The CDR3 has 23 residues. The germline gives CDR1 SGHTA, CDR2 FQGTGA. This CDR3 is CASSLTVRDTTAPGTGNTGELFF. CDR3 in DNA: TGTGCCAGCAGCTTAACGGTCCGGGACACCACGGCCCCCGGGACAGGGAACACCGGGGAGCTGTTTTTT.

The rearrangement uses TRBV13 and TRBJ2-3, with 8 bases aligning to TRBD2. Germline loops: CDR1 PRHDT, CDR2 FYEKMQ (reference sequence). CDR3 size: 16 residues. Trimming removed 2 bases from V and 4 bases from J; junction bases left unmatched: 8. The CDR3 nucleotides read TGTGCCAGCAGCTTACCCAGCGGGAGTCGCGCAGATACGCAGTATTTT. Protein sequence: CASSLPSGSRADTQYF.

The chain combines TRBV12-3 or TRBV12-4 with TRBJ1-1; tentative D call: TRBD1 (6 bases). Between the trimmed V and J ends, which lost 3 bases and 4 bases, there was a span of 9 bases. This CDR3 contains 13 residues. As DNA, the CDR3 is TGTGCCAGCAGTTTTTCAGGGGCCACTGAAGCTTTCTTT. Translated: CASSFSGATEAFF.

This clonotype was observed a few times. The rearrangement links TRBV7-2 to TRBJ2-1; the match to TRBD2 covers 10 bases. The CDR3 runs to 16 residues. The ends lost 4 bases at V and 4 bases at J; junction bases unmatched: 7. Germline V gives CDR1 SGHTA, CDR2 FQGNSA. CDR3 coding DNA: TGTGCCAGCAGCTCAGCCGGGACTAGCGCTTACAATGAGCAGTTCTTC. Translating it yields CASSSAGTSAYNEQFF. The whole variable domain, remainder taken from reference TRBV7-2 and TRBJ2-1, is GAGVSQSPSNKVTEKGKDVELRCDPISGHTALYWYRQSLGQGLEFLIYFQGNSAPDKSGLPSDRFSAERTGGSVSTLTIQRTQQEDSAVYLCASSSAGTSAYNEQFFGPGTRLTVL.

The chain couples TRBV18 to TRBJ2-5; no clear D gene. This CDR3 contains 15 residues. Germline CDR1 KGHSH, CDR2 LQKENI. Trimming took 0 bases from V and 7 from J, leaving 15 bases between them. This CDR3 is CASSPPLLEAGTQYF. CDR3 coding DNA: TGTGCCAGCTCACCACCCCTACTGGAAGCAGGGACCCAGTACTTC. Combining the CDR3 with reference TRBV18 and TRBJ2-5 gives the whole variable domain NAGVMQNPRHLVRRRGQEARLRCSPMKGHSHVYWYRQLPEEGLKFMVYLQKENIIDESGMPKERFSAEFPKEGPSILRIQQVVRGDSAAYFCASSPPLLEAGTQYFGPGTRLLVL.

This chain joins TRBV10-3 and TRBJ1-2; 9 bases match TRBD1. The germline V gene encodes CDR1 ENHRY and CDR2 SYGVKD. The CDR3 extends over 15 amino acids. V gave up 0 bases and J gave up 8 bases; unmatched junction bases: 7. CDR3 sequence reads: CAISESLRQGVGYTF. The CDR3 nucleotides read TGTGCCATCAGTGAGTCACTCAGACAGGGGGTCGGCTACACCTTC.

At least ten counts were recorded for this clonotype. This chain links TRBV7-2 with TRBJ2-1; D might be TRBD2 (6 bases). This CDR3 has 14 residues. With 5 bases removed from V and 5 bases from J, the gap between germline ends came to 13 bases. In germline, CDR1 is SGHTA, CDR2 FQGNSA. DNA of the CDR3: TGTGCCAGCAGCGAGGGACTCCACGACAATGAGCAGTTCTTC. It codes for CASSEGLHDNEQFF.

V usage is TRBV18 and J usage is TRBJ1-2; D possibly corresponds to TRBD1 (5 bases). Per germline, CDR1 KGHSH and CDR2 LQKENI. There are 14 residues in the CDR3. Trimming removed 8 bases from V and 3 bases from J, with 16 bases in between. CDR3 amino acids: CASSQGRGDYGYTF. In nucleotides, the CDR3 is TGTGCCAGCAGCCAGGGACGGGGGGACTATGGCTACACCTTC.

This rearrangement joins TRBV4-3 to TRBJ2-1, with unresolved D. CDR3 length equals 14 residues. Looked up from germline, CDR1 is LGHNA and CDR2 is YSLEER. Between the trimmed V and J ends, which lost 0 bases and 9 bases, there was a span of 12 bases. In DNA form, the CDR3 reads TGCGCCAGCAGCCAAGATCCCGGGCCAGGTGAGCAGTTCTTC. Translation: CASSQDPGPGEQFF.

V gene TRBV27 combines with J gene TRBJ1-2, with 9 bases identical to TRBD1. The CDR3 covers 15 residues. The trim removed 8 bases at V and 5 bases at J, leaving 12 bases unmatched. Per the germline V gene, CDR1 is MNHEY and CDR2 is SMNVEV (reference sequence). The CDR3 coding sequence is TGTGCCAGCCGACCTCCGGGACAGGGAAATTATGGCTACACCTTC. This translates into CASRPPGQGNYGYTF.

In its sample, this clonotype was seen a few times. The chain joins TRBV7-9 to TRBJ2-1; 10 bases agree with TRBD2. The CDR3 loop spans 17 amino acids. The V gene's germline CDR1 is SEHNR and CDR2 FQNEAQ (reference sequence). The ends lost 3 bases at V and 0 bases at J; junction bases unmatched: 5. CDR3 protein: CASSLWTSGFSYNEQFF. DNA of the CDR3: TGTGCCAGCAGCTTGTGGACTAGCGGATTCTCCTACAATGAGCAGTTCTTC.

This clonotype was detected a few times. The gene calls are TRBV19 and TRBJ2-7, with D perhaps TRBD1 (5 bases). The CDR3 contains 14 residues. Per the germline V gene, CDR1 is LNHDA and CDR2 is SQIVND (reference sequence). V was clipped by 4 bases and J by 0 bases, with 10 bases between them. CDR3 sequence (DNA): TGTGCCAGTAGTACCCAGGGAATCTCCTACGAGCAGTACTTC. Encoded protein: CASSTQGISYEQYF.

In this sample, this clonotype turned up a few times. V is TRBV20-1 and J is TRBJ1-3, with a weak D call TRBD1 (5 bases). In germline, CDR1 is DFQATT, CDR2 SNEGSKA (reference sequence). The length of the CDR3 is 15 residues. V lost 6 bases and J 3 bases, leaving 18 bases between the germline ends. CDR3 sequence reads: CSATLGGANGNTIYF. CDR3 nucleotides: TGCAGTGCGACGCTCGGGGGTGCAAATGGAAACACCATATATTTT.

This clonotype was seen ten or more times. This rearrangement joins TRBV7-2 to TRBJ2-7; 8 bases are shared with TRBD1. The CDR3 has 14 amino acids. CDR1 and CDR2 (germline): SGHTA, FQGNSA. Germline trimming cut 5 bases from V and 6 bases from J; bases unmatched to any gene: 9. CDR3 nucleotides: TGTGCCAGCAGCCTTGTGCCAGGGGGCCTCGAGCAGTACGTC. Protein: CASSLVPGGLEQYV.

This clonotype came up a few times. The chain joins TRBV28 to TRBJ1-1; D may be TRBD1 (5 bases). CDR1 and CDR2 from the germline V gene are MDHEN and SYDVKM. The V and J ends lost 3 bases and 9 bases respectively, with 14 bases between them. The CDR3 contains 13 residues. CDR3 region: CASSLQGDGKAFF. As DNA, the CDR3 is TGTGCCAGCAGTTTGCAGGGTGACGGGAAAGCTTTCTTT.

The genes are TRBV7-2 and TRBJ2-1, with D unresolved. Germline lookup yields CDR1 SGHTA and CDR2 FQGNSA. The V end was cut by 1 base, the J end by 0 bases, with 10 bases between. The CDR3 runs to 16 residues. The CDR3 bases are TGTGCCAGCAGCTTAGATCGATGGAGCTCCTACAATGAGCAGTTCTTC. Its protein is CASSLDRWSSYNEQFF.